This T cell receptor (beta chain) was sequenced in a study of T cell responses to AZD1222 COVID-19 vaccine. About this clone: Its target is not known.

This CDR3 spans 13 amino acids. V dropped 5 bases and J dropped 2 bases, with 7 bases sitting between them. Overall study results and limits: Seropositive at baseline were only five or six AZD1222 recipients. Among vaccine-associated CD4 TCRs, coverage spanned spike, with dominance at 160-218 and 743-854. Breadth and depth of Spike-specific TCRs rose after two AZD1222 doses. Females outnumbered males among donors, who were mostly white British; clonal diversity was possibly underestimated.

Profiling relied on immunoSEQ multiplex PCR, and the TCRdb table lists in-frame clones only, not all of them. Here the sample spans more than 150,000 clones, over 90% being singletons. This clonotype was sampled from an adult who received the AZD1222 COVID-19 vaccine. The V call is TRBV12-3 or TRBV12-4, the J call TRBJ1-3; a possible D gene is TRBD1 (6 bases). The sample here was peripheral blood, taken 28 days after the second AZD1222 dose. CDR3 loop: CASSNRAGNTIYF. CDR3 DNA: TGTGCCAGCAGTAACAGGGCTGGAAACACCATATATTTT.